This TCR beta chain was found in a study of cytomegalovirus exposure and HLA in healthy donors (dated by TCRdb to about 2017). Describing the broader study: An earlier analysis of roughly 630 of the donors reported 250 to 350 Gb of sequence data and around 120 million unique TCR beta sequences from 190 million or so T cells. The study aimed to test whether signatures of past pathogen exposure could be identified by cataloging public T cell receptors. Because of strong linkage in the cohort, a few DR-DQ haplotypes were treated as single units for association and clustering. In the later analysis, no new phenotypic data were used to find candidate immune exposures; instead, reliance was placed on TCR beta sequences and their occurrence across donors. In addition to the first cohort of approximately 650 subjects, a separate validation cohort of over 90 different subjects was used. To decide whether each TCR beta V gene segment behaved as functional or pseudogenic, an earlier analysis of some 600 of the donors relied on high-throughput TCR beta sequencing. Of the roughly 400 genotyped donors, more than 75% were placed in the genetic ancestry cluster associated with self-reported Caucasian donors. In a later analysis, previously published TCR beta repertoires from some 640 donors were re-analyzed and high-resolution HLA genotyping was added so that TCR occurrence patterns could be studied. Using immunosequencing, the study profiled T cell repertoires from some 670 subjects and related those repertoires to cytomegalovirus serostatus. Among about 360 genotyped donors of the cohort, an average of approximately 240,000 unique TCR beta nucleotide sequences were sequenced per donor, roughly 20% of them non-productive. Genome-wide SNP genotypes for about three fifths of the 666 donors were used in a later genetic analysis, which treated that subset as a discovery cohort. Typing coverage varied by locus: roughly 629-630 donors for A, B, C, DRB1 and DQB1; approximately 520 for DQA1; over 600 for DPA1; about 450 for DPB1. High-throughput TCR immunosequencing, statistical association of individual TCRs with disease status, and machine learning were combined to predict cytomegalovirus infection status. Donor age, sex, ethnicity and CMV serostatus were compiled alongside the repertoire data. Every discovery cohort repertoire had been produced on one sequencing platform. Both class I and class II loci were covered by HLA typing, at four-digit resolution. An early release covering over 500 HLA-typed donors comprised 250 to 350 gigabases of sequencing data and around 86 million unique TCR sequences.

This clone was counted only a few times. Its antigen is currently not known. Base qualities were left out, and no much larger clone turns up one base away. Study-wide findings and limitations: In a later analysis, HLA-associated TCR beta chains were found to be more clonally expanded and to have lower generation probabilities than equally common non-associated chains. Across donors, most TCR sequences were observed very rarely, whereas some public TCRs were present in many individuals. A later genetic analysis associated a missense DCLRE1C variant with V-gene and J-gene trimming of TCR beta chains, and an independent cohort replicated the association. According to a later analysis, most CMV-associated TCR beta chains appeared to be HLA-restricted, and the HLA associations seemed to be driven largely by CMV exposure. For the cohort, immune exposure information was limited to CMV serostatus. Some IMGT-functional V segments, including TRBV6-2 and TRBV6-3, could not be distinguished by the 87-base-pair reads and were therefore excluded. In a later analysis, TCR association rates were found to vary across HLA loci, with the most associated TCRs seen for DRB1 alleles and the fewest for HLA-C alleles. In the study, roughly 160 TCR beta chains were listed as associated with cytomegalovirus. Linkage disequilibrium might explain the correlated functional status among segregating V segments, but an unknown experimental factor could not be excluded. A later analysis reported that several top co-occurrence clusters appeared linked to parvovirus B19, influenza, CMV and Epstein-Barr virus. In an earlier analysis of some 540 of the donors, most TCR beta V segments appeared in productive rearrangements about 90% or about 30% of the time, broadly matching IMGT annotations. Roughly uniform sequencing depth across donors was assumed in presence/absence analyses, although this assumption may not hold. Because some donors lacked HLA typing at each locus, the association tests relied only on the typed subset. The authors suggested that the approach could potentially be generalized to other disease states and immunological phenotypes. The classifier was reported to diagnose cytomegalovirus status with high specificity and sensitivity in both the original cohort and the validation cohort. Assigning TCR associations to individual alleles was difficult when HLA alleles, especially DR and DQ, strongly co-occurred. Specific HLA alleles were associated with 15,000 to 20,000 TCR beta sequences at a false discovery rate of 0.05 in a later analysis. A later genetic analysis reported fewer N-insertions in productive TCRs among donors in an Asian-associated ancestry cluster than the roughly 670-donor mean. Only TCR beta chains were sequenced in this cohort, and the absence of alpha or paired-chain data limited detectable features. A few of the identified cytomegalovirus-associated TCR beta chains were confirmed in vitro to be specific for cytomegalovirus antigens. Because counts were too low, seventeen rarely observed V segments, including chromosome 9 orphons, were left out of the earlier analysis of approximately 580 of the donors. A cluster of highly shared sequence variants was judged likely to be a technical artifact of the sequencing pipeline. A further reported finding was that TCR beta sequences accurately predicted the HLA-A and HLA-B alleles for most subjects in the first cohort.

The cohort was made up of 500 to 850 healthy bone marrow donors. At the time of sampling, every cohort member was nominally healthy, though immune exposures that went unrecorded were likely present. The donor tested CMV seronegative and was one of the 352 seronegative cohort members. Every donor gave a peripheral blood sample, and the peripheral blood mononuclear cells from that sample were used for TCR beta sequencing. The Qiagen DNeasy Blood Extraction Kit was used to extract genomic DNA from the blood cell samples. Ends trimmed: V by 1 base, J by 5 bases; bases unmatched to a gene: 7. Based on the germline V gene (reference sequence), the CDR1 and CDR2 sequences are SSHAT and FNYEAQ. From the cysteine up to the phenylalanine, the CDR3 has a length of 15 residues. The read is trimmed to its CDR3 DNA, 45 bases read in frame from base 1. Library preparation was by the immunoSEQ multiplex PCR assay. The multiplex PCR relied on a mix of 60 forward primers for TCR Vbeta segments and 13 reverse primers for TCR Jbeta segments. The CDR3 region of rearranged TCR beta genes was amplified from genomic DNA by a multiplex PCR assay. On the Illumina HiSeq System, the amplified TCR beta libraries were sequenced as 87-base-pair reads. The published analysis was carried out like this. A later analysis counted about 80 million unique TCR beta chains across the 670 or so repertoires, and 9 million to 14 million of these chains were shared by at least two donors. Raw reads were error-corrected and collapsed into unique sequences by a nearest-neighbor algorithm in which closely related sequences were merged to remove PCR and sequencing errors. Alignment of CDR3 sequences to IMGT reference sequences was used to assign V, D and J gene segments. Each retained sequence needed at least a six-nucleotide match to both a V gene segment and a J gene segment. A rearrangement was called productive if the CDR3 had no stop codons and remained in frame with V and J, and every other rearrangement was called non-productive. CDR3 was defined according to IMGT convention as the region running from the second conserved V-encoded cysteine to the conserved J-encoded phenylalanine. The earlier analysis of roughly 590 of the donors excluded any sequence lacking an unambiguous match to a single V gene segment. In an earlier analysis of a few hundred of the donors, V segments were called functional above 56.7% productive rearrangements and were called segregating when the between-donor standard deviation exceeded 5%. To diagnose cytomegalovirus status from the catalog of TCR beta chain sequences, a statistical classification framework was built. A later analysis assigned V and J genes by comparing TCR nucleotide sequences with IMGT/GENE-DB human TR gene sequences. A later analysis assigned CDR3 sequences and most-parsimonious VDJ recombination scenarios with the TCRdist pipeline. A later analysis defined each TCR beta chain by its CDR3 amino acid sequence plus V-gene family, and excluded reads lacking a unique V-gene family. A later analysis removed 500 to 650 highly shared, low-generation-probability nucleotide sequences to deal with suspected cross-contamination and a sequencing artifact. In a later analysis, a clonal expansion index was calculated for each public chain from normalized within-repertoire ranks of inferred template counts. In a later analysis, generation probabilities were computed using a VDJ recombination model fitted to out-of-frame rearrangements, and the results were checked against IGoR. A later analysis scored TCR-TCR, TCR-HLA and TCR-CMV co-occurrence with hypergeometric tests, applying a repertoire-size bias correction to TCR pairs. A later analysis estimated false discovery rates by permuting HLA or CMV assignments 20 times. In a later analysis, co-occurring TCRs were grouped using DBSCAN, and TCRdist sequence similarity was added for clustering within HLA-allele-positive subsets. Co-occurrence clustering excluded repertoires with fewer than 30,000 or more than 120,000 public chains, plus five with anomalous nucleotide sharing. In its TCRdb copy, this immuneACCESS table keeps in-frame sequences only and misses some clones. Where compared with another copy, unresolved V genes explain less than half of these, and the others have no known cause. For V, J and clone size, that table is used; D and trimming come from the DNA. Counted in this sample were 25,000 to 40,000 clones; 40% to 50% of them appeared once. The ten largest clones represent approximately 2% of the sample.

This sequence originates from a woman between 50 and 59 years old in good health and CMV-seronegative. Sequencing was carried out using PBMCs. Recombination linked TRBV7-7 to TRBJ2-5, and TRBD1 matches 7 of the central bases. The DNA sequence follows: TGTGCCAGCAGCTTAGGGTCAGGGGGTCGCGAGACCCAGTACTTC. Translated, it reads CASSLGSGGRETQYF. Extended through the reference TRBV7-7 and TRBJ2-5 proteins, this CDR3 yields the full variable domain: GAGVSQSPRYKVTKRGQDVTLRCDPISSHATLYWYQQALGQGPEFLTYFNYEAQPDKSGLPSDRFSAERPEGSISTLTIQRTEQRDSAMYRCASSLGSGGRETQYFGPGTRLLVL.